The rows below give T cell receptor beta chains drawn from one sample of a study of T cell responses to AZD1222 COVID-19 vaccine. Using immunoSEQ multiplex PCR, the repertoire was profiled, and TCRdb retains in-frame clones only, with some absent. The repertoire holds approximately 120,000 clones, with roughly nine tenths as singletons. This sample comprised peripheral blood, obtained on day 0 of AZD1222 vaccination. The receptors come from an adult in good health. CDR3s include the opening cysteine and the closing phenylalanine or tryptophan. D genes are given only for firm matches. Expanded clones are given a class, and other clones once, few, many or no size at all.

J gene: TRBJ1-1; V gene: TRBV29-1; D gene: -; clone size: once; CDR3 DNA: TGCAGCGTTGGGGAACAGCCGAACACTGAAGCTTTCTTT; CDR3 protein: CSVGEQPNTEAFF
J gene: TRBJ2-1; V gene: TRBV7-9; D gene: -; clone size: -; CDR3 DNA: TGTGCCAGCAGCTTAGCGCCGGGGCCGGAGTTCTTC; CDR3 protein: CASSLAPGPEFF
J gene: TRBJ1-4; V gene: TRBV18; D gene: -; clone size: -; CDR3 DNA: TGTGCCAGCTCACCAGACAGCCCGCGGAATGAAAAACTGTTTTTT; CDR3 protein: CASSPDSPRNEKLFF
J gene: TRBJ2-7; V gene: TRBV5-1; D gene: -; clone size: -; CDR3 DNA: TGCGCCAGCAGCTTCTCAGGGAGCTCCTACGAGCAGTACTTC; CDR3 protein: CASSFSGSSYEQYF
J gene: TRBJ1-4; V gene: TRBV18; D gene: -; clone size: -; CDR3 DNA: TGTGCCAGCTCACCACCGAGGGGGACAACTAATGAAAAACTGTTTTTT; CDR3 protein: CASSPPRGTTNEKLFF
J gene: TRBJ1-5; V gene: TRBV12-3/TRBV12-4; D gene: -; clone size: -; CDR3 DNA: TGTGCCAGCAGTCTTGATCGGCTGCGGCCCCAGCATTTT; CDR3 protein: CASSLDRLRPQHF
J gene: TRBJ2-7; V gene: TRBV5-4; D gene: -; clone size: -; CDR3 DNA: TGTGCCAGCAGCTCGGACGGAGGGAGTTTCCTATGGGACTTC; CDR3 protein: CASSSDGGSFLWDF
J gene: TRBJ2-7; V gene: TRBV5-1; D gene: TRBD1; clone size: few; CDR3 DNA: TGCGCCAGCAGCTTGGGGACAGGGTTAGCCGAGCAGTACTTC; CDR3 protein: CASSLGTGLAEQYF
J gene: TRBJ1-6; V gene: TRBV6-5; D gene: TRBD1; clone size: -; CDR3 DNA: TGTGCCAGCAGTTTCCGACAGGGAGAGGGGACACCCCTCCACTTT; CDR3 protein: CASSFRQGEGTPLHF
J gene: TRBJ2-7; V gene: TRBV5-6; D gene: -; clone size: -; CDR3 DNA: TGTGCCAGCAGCTCCCGGTGGGGCTCCTACGAGCAGTACTTC; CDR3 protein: CASSSRWGSYEQYF
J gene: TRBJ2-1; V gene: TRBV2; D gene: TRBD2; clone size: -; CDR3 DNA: TGTGCCAGCAGCGCAGCGGGGGCGTCCTACAATGAGCAGTTCTTC; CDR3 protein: CASSAAGASYNEQFF
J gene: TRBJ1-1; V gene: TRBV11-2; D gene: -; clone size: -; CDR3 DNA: TGTGCCAGCAGCCGCAGCCGGGGGAACACTGAAGCTTTCTTT; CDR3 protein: CASSRSRGNTEAFF
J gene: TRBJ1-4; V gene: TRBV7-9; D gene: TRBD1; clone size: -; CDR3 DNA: TGTGCCAGCAGCGCTCAGGGGGCCCCTGAAAAACTGTTTTTT; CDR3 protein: CASSAQGAPEKLFF
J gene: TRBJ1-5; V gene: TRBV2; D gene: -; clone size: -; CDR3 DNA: TGTGCCAGCACTGATGGCAATCAGCCCCAGCATTTT; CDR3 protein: CASTDGNQPQHF
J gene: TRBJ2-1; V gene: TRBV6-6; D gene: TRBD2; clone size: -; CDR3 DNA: TGTGCCAGCAGGTTTACCGGGACTATTTTGGATGAGCAGTTCTTC; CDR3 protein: CASRFTGTILDEQFF
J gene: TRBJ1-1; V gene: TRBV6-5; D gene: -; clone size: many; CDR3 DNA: TGTGCCACCACCCACGGGGGGACCTCCCCAACTGAAGCTTTCTTT; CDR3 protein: CATTHGGTSPTEAFF
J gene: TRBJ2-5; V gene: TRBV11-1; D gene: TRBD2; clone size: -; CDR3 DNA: TGTGCCAGCAGCCCCAGAGTAGCGGGGAGCCAAGAGACCCAGTACTTC; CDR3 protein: CASSPRVAGSQETQYF
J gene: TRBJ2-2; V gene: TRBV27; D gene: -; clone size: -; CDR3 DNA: TGTGCCAGCAGAAGACAGGAGCACACCGGGGAGCTGTTTTTT; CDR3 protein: CASRRQEHTGELFF
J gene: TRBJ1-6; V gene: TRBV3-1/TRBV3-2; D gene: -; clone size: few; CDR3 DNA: TGTGCCAGCAGCCCCTATCCTAAGACCGGGACCCAGAATTCACCCCTCCACTTT; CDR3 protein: CASSPYPKTGTQNSPLHF
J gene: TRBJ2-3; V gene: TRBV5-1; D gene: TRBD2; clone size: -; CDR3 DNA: TGCGCCAGCAGCTTGCGGGGGGATTTCCCCAGCACAGATACGCAGTATTTT; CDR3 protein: CASSLRGDFPSTDTQYF
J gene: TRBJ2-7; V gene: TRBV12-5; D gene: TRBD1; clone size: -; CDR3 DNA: TGTGCTAGTGCCCCTCCGACAGGGAGTAGCTACGAGCAGTACTTC; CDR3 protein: CASAPPTGSSYEQYF
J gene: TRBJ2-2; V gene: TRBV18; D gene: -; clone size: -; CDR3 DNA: TGTGCCAGCTCACAATTAACGGGACTTGGGACCGGGGAGCTGTTTTTT; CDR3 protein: CASSQLTGLGTGELFF